Listed below are T cell receptor beta chains from one sample, sequenced in a study of cytomegalovirus exposure and HLA in healthy donors. Sequenced by immunoSEQ multiplex PCR; TCRdb stores in-frame clones only, minus some. The sample yields approximately 64,000 clones, about 89% seen once. The specimen was PBMCs. These receptor sequences come from a woman between 18 and 30 years old in good health and CMV-seronegative. Both conserved end residues are trimmed from each CDR3. Clone size is given for some rows only: seen once, a few or many times, or a class if the clone is expanded.

V gene: TRBV27
clone size: -
J gene: TRBJ1-4
CDR3 protein: ASSLGGGKTNEKLF

V gene: TRBV12-2
clone size: -
J gene: TRBJ2-1
CDR3 protein: ASRAFCSRCF

V gene: TRBV2
clone size: -
J gene: TRBJ2-1
CDR3 protein: ASSDRSGRLNEQF

V gene: TRBV28
clone size: once
J gene: TRBJ2-5
CDR3 protein: ASNPSGPQETQY

V gene: TRBV4-1
clone size: -
J gene: TRBJ1-3
CDR3 protein: ASSQIRPRGTGNTIY

V gene: TRBV27
clone size: -
J gene: TRBJ1-2
CDR3 protein: ASSFTTGGHYGYT

V gene: TRBV9
clone size: -
J gene: TRBJ1-1
CDR3 protein: ASSKGASEAF

V gene: TRBV27
clone size: -
J gene: TRBJ1-4
CDR3 protein: ASSPGQGIGKLF

V gene: TRBV28
clone size: -
J gene: TRBJ1-2
CDR3 protein: ASVSGQGYGYT

V gene: TRBV7-2
clone size: -
J gene: TRBJ2-2
CDR3 protein: ASSSTSGVNTGELF

V gene: TRBV19
clone size: -
J gene: TRBJ2-2
CDR3 protein: ASTRDRDTGELF

V gene: TRBV5-1
clone size: -
J gene: TRBJ1-1
CDR3 protein: ASSLMGVGLSGTEAF

V gene: TRBV28
clone size: -
J gene: TRBJ1-1
CDR3 protein: ASTSGQMNTEAF

V gene: TRBV29-1
clone size: -
J gene: TRBJ1-5
CDR3 protein: SVAGQLNQPQH

V gene: TRBV6-5
clone size: -
J gene: TRBJ2-3
CDR3 protein: ASSYQTSGITDTQY

V gene: TRBV6-5
clone size: -
J gene: TRBJ1-5
CDR3 protein: ASSRTARGQPQH

V gene: TRBV27
clone size: -
J gene: TRBJ2-1
CDR3 protein: ASSLFQGGEQF

V gene: TRBV23-1
clone size: -
J gene: TRBJ1-1
CDR3 protein: ASSLNRRWGRNTEAF

V gene: TRBV6-4
clone size: -
J gene: TRBJ2-3
CDR3 protein: ASSDSQGGSTDTQY

V gene: TRBV6-5
clone size: -
J gene: TRBJ1-5
CDR3 protein: ASQDRVDQPQH

V gene: TRBV13
clone size: -
J gene: TRBJ2-5
CDR3 protein: ASSPGSGRGQETQY

V gene: TRBV7-9
clone size: -
J gene: TRBJ2-1
CDR3 protein: ASSLAEWTGEQF

V gene: TRBV13
clone size: -
J gene: TRBJ2-3
CDR3 protein: ASSARSGGLTDTQY

V gene: TRBV18
clone size: -
J gene: TRBJ2-1
CDR3 protein: ASSPWGQGARNEQF

V gene: TRBV4-1
clone size: -
J gene: TRBJ2-3
CDR3 protein: ASSLSTVPSTDTQY

V gene: TRBV10-3
clone size: -
J gene: TRBJ2-7
CDR3 protein: AIARDRAREQY

V gene: TRBV7-9
clone size: few
J gene: TRBJ1-4
CDR3 protein: ASSLVGRASREKLF

V gene: TRBV9
clone size: -
J gene: TRBJ1-3
CDR3 protein: ASSARVVPLGGNTIY

V gene: TRBV4-1
clone size: -
J gene: TRBJ2-3
CDR3 protein: ASSRFPTGVGTDTQY

V gene: TRBV6-5
clone size: -
J gene: TRBJ2-2
CDR3 protein: ASSSLAVNTGELF

V gene: TRBV27
clone size: -
J gene: TRBJ2-2
CDR3 protein: ASSLASSVSGELF

V gene: TRBV27
clone size: -
J gene: TRBJ2-7
CDR3 protein: ASSIWTSGRGGIGEQY

V gene: TRBV19
clone size: few
J gene: TRBJ2-7
CDR3 protein: ASSISSGGSEQY

V gene: TRBV5-1
clone size: -
J gene: TRBJ2-7
CDR3 protein: ASTKQGFAIEQY

V gene: TRBV30
clone size: -
J gene: TRBJ2-1
CDR3 protein: AWRRGGRGYNEQF

V gene: TRBV7-2
clone size: once
J gene: TRBJ1-3
CDR3 protein: ASGRLGGKGNTIY

V gene: TRBV4-3
clone size: -
J gene: TRBJ1-4
CDR3 protein: ASSPGPGQGAHEKLF